Sequencing of this TCR beta chain was carried out in a study of CD8 T cells in ankylosing spondylitis. Study-wide results and limits: Ankylosing spondylitis blood seemed to carry a telltale TCR beta motif made of under 10 highly homologous variants.

Trimming shortened V by 1 base and J by 1 base, and 13 bases separated the two germline ends. The germline CDR1 and CDR2 sequences are PRHDT and FYEKMQ (reference sequence). This CDR3 has 16 amino acids. Researchers built TCR beta libraries using quantitative 5'-RACE with molecular barcodes. MiXCR, run by TCRdb on the 5' RACE reads, gives a single entry per CDR3 protein. The sample includes 100,000 to 150,000 distinct CDR3 sequences, approximately 10% of them seen just once. This clonotype has only a few counts. The antigen remains undetermined. This TCR was recovered from a male donor with ankylosing spondylitis or in good health (not recorded which). Material for sequencing was blood, either unsorted or a sorted T cell fraction (not recorded which). This chain connects TRBV13 to TRBJ1-1, with D perhaps TRBD1 (5 bases). The CDR3 region is CASSLASDSRNTEAFF. The CDR3 coding sequence is TGTGCCAGCAGCTTAGCCTCCGACAGCAGGAACACTGAAGCTTTCTTT.